Listed below are T cell receptor beta chains from one sample, sequenced in a study of blood T cells in healthy people across ages. TCRdb re-called the 5' RACE reads with MiXCR, one entry per CDR3 protein. The table has roughly 500,000 distinct CDR3 sequences, 27% seen once. Sequencing was carried out using blood. The source is a woman between 65 and 79 years old in good health. CDR3s include the opening cysteine and the closing phenylalanine or tryptophan. Fields, in order: CDR3 DNA, CDR3 protein, D gene, J gene, clone size, V gene. The D gene is left open where the match is weak. Clone size, where shown, is once, few, many, or a class for clones that have expanded.

cdr3_nt: TGCGCCAGCAGCCAATTGGGCCGACAGGGGACTTCACCCCTCCACTTT
cdr3_aa: CASSQLGRQGTSPLHF
d_call: TRBD1
j_call: TRBJ1-6
clone_size: few
v_call: TRBV4-3

cdr3_nt: TGTGCCAGCAGCCCGATACAGGGGGGTAGTGGCTACACCTTC
cdr3_aa: CASSPIQGGSGYTF
d_call: TRBD1
j_call: TRBJ1-2
clone_size: NA
v_call: TRBV7-2

cdr3_nt: TGCAGTGCTAGAGATCCTAGCACTGAGACCCAGTACTTC
cdr3_aa: CSARDPSTETQYF
d_call: NA
j_call: TRBJ2-5
clone_size: few
v_call: TRBV20-1

cdr3_nt: TGTGCCAGCAGCTTTGCAGGGGCGAAAGAGACCCAGTACTTC
cdr3_aa: CASSFAGAKETQYF
d_call: NA
j_call: TRBJ2-5
clone_size: NA
v_call: TRBV7-2

cdr3_nt: TGCGCCAGCAGCTTGTCAGCAGAAAGGGGGGCCGGGACCCAGTACTTC
cdr3_aa: CASSLSAERGAGTQYF
d_call: NA
j_call: TRBJ2-5
clone_size: few
v_call: TRBV5-1

cdr3_nt: TGTGCCAGCACCGTAGGCATCAAAGAGACCCAGTACTTC
cdr3_aa: CASTVGIKETQYF
d_call: NA
j_call: TRBJ2-5
clone_size: NA
v_call: TRBV27

cdr3_nt: TGTGCCAGCGTGAAGGCAGGGGCAGGAGAGACCCAGTACTTC
cdr3_aa: CASVKAGAGETQYF
d_call: NA
j_call: TRBJ2-5
clone_size: NA
v_call: TRBV6-1

cdr3_nt: TGCGCCAGCAGCTTAGAGGGACTGGTAATGGGGACCCAGTACTTC
cdr3_aa: CASSLEGLVMGTQYF
d_call: NA
j_call: TRBJ2-5
clone_size: few
v_call: TRBV5-1

cdr3_nt: TGTGCCAGCAGCTTAGAAGGTCTCCCGGGAAACATTCAGTACTTC
cdr3_aa: CASSLEGLPGNIQYF
d_call: NA
j_call: TRBJ2-4
clone_size: NA
v_call: TRBV7-9

cdr3_nt: TGTGCCAGCAGCCGTCTTACAGGCGCAGATACGCAGTATTTT
cdr3_aa: CASSRLTGADTQYF
d_call: NA
j_call: TRBJ2-3
clone_size: NA
v_call: TRBV21-1

cdr3_nt: TGTGCCAGCGCCTCCCGTGACCCAGCGGGGGGGCGAGAGACCCAGTACTTC
cdr3_aa: CASASRDPAGGRETQYF
d_call: TRBD2
j_call: TRBJ2-5
clone_size: NA
v_call: TRBV12-3/TRBV12-4

cdr3_nt: TGTGCCAGCAGTGTGACTAGCGAAGAGACCCAGTACTTC
cdr3_aa: CASSVTSEETQYF
d_call: TRBD2
j_call: TRBJ2-5
clone_size: NA
v_call: TRBV6-1

cdr3_nt: TGTGCCAGCAGCTTGAGAGACCTCGAGCAGTACTTC
cdr3_aa: CASSLRDLEQYF
d_call: NA
j_call: TRBJ2-7
clone_size: NA
v_call: TRBV7-9

cdr3_nt: TGTGCCAGCAGTGAAGCGCTCTGGGGATCCGAGCAGTACTTC
cdr3_aa: CASSEALWGSEQYF
d_call: NA
j_call: TRBJ2-7
clone_size: NA
v_call: TRBV6-1

cdr3_nt: TGCAGCGTTGCGGGACAGGGGACGGGTGGCTACACCTTC
cdr3_aa: CSVAGQGTGGYTF
d_call: TRBD1
j_call: TRBJ1-2
clone_size: NA
v_call: TRBV29-1

cdr3_nt: TGTGCTAGCAGCTTAGGTCGGAGCAATCAGCCCCAGCATTTT
cdr3_aa: CASSLGRSNQPQHF
d_call: NA
j_call: TRBJ1-5
clone_size: NA
v_call: TRBV7-7

cdr3_nt: TGTGCCAGCTCACCACCGGCGGCTAGCGGGGGGGGTGAGCAGTTCTTC
cdr3_aa: CASSPPAASGGGEQFF
d_call: TRBD2
j_call: TRBJ2-1
clone_size: NA
v_call: TRBV18

cdr3_nt: TGTGCCAGCACCGAAACGGGGCAGGGGGTTCGAGAGACCCAGTACTTC
cdr3_aa: CASTETGQGVRETQYF
d_call: TRBD1
j_call: TRBJ2-5
clone_size: NA
v_call: TRBV7-2

cdr3_nt: TGTGCCAGCAGCTTATATGTGCGGCAGGTGCAAGAGACCCAGTACTTC
cdr3_aa: CASSLYVRQVQETQYF
d_call: NA
j_call: TRBJ2-5
clone_size: few
v_call: TRBV7-2

cdr3_nt: TGTGCCAGCAGCGTAGGACGGACAGGGACTGAAGCTTTCTTT
cdr3_aa: CASSVGRTGTEAFF
d_call: TRBD1
j_call: TRBJ1-1
clone_size: few
v_call: TRBV9

cdr3_nt: TGTGCCAGTAGAGGCAGTGCTGAAAAACTGTTTTTT
cdr3_aa: CASRGSAEKLFF
d_call: NA
j_call: TRBJ1-4
clone_size: few
v_call: TRBV19

cdr3_nt: TGTGCCAGCAGCAAAAGGACAGAAGAAGAGACCCAGTACTTC
cdr3_aa: CASSKRTEEETQYF
d_call: NA
j_call: TRBJ2-5
clone_size: NA
v_call: TRBV21-1

cdr3_nt: TGTGCCAGCAGCCTAACAGGGGTTGGGAACTACGAGCAGTACTTC
cdr3_aa: CASSLTGVGNYEQYF
d_call: TRBD1
j_call: TRBJ2-7
clone_size: NA
v_call: TRBV14

cdr3_nt: TGTGCCAGCAGCTTAGACGGCTCCAGGTTCTTC
cdr3_aa: CASSLDGSRFF
d_call: NA
j_call: TRBJ2-1
clone_size: NA
v_call: TRBV7-9

cdr3_nt: TGTGCCAGAAGCTTACAGGGGCCGAATGGAAACCAGCCCCAGCATTTT
cdr3_aa: CARSLQGPNGNQPQHF
d_call: TRBD1
j_call: TRBJ1-5
clone_size: NA
v_call: TRBV5-3

cdr3_nt: TGTGCCAGCAGTCGCAGCCGGGGCCCGCCCACAGATACGCAGTATTTT
cdr3_aa: CASSRSRGPPTDTQYF
d_call: NA
j_call: TRBJ2-3
clone_size: few
v_call: TRBV7-9

cdr3_nt: TGTGCCAGCAGCCATCCCGGTGGGCAGGGGAACACAGATACGCAGTATTTT
cdr3_aa: CASSHPGGQGNTDTQYF
d_call: NA
j_call: TRBJ2-3
clone_size: few
v_call: TRBV9

cdr3_nt: TGCGCCAGCAGCTCAGGTCGTGGGAGATATGGCGACTACACCTTC
cdr3_aa: CASSSGRGRYGDYTF
d_call: NA
j_call: TRBJ1-2
clone_size: NA
v_call: TRBV5-1

cdr3_nt: TGCAGCGTTCGCCGGGACGGCGCATCTAACTATGGCTACACCTTC
cdr3_aa: CSVRRDGASNYGYTF
d_call: NA
j_call: TRBJ1-2
clone_size: few
v_call: TRBV29-1

cdr3_nt: TGTGCCAGCAGTTTACGGTGGGGCGAGCAGTACTTC
cdr3_aa: CASSLRWGEQYF
d_call: NA
j_call: TRBJ2-7
clone_size: many
v_call: TRBV28

cdr3_nt: TGCGCCAGCAGCCAAGGGGTCGGGAGCTACACCTTC
cdr3_aa: CASSQGVGSYTF
d_call: NA
j_call: TRBJ1-2
clone_size: NA
v_call: TRBV4-3

cdr3_nt: TGTGCCAGCAGTTTAGACCTGGACACAGATACGCAGTATTTT
cdr3_aa: CASSLDLDTDTQYF
d_call: NA
j_call: TRBJ2-3
clone_size: few
v_call: TRBV27

cdr3_nt: TGTGCCAGCGGTCGAGGTATTTCCAGGGGAAGTGGCTACACCTTC
cdr3_aa: CASGRGISRGSGYTF
d_call: NA
j_call: TRBJ1-2
clone_size: few
v_call: TRBV6-2/TRBV6-3

cdr3_nt: TGTGCCAGCAACACCCCTGAACAGGGGGTATCGTCGGATTGGGATAATGAAAAACTGTTTTTT
cdr3_aa: CASNTPEQGVSSDWDNEKLFF
d_call: TRBD1
j_call: TRBJ1-4
clone_size: NA
v_call: TRBV6-2/TRBV6-3

cdr3_nt: TGTGCCAGCAGCTTAGAAGGCATTAGCAATCAGCCCCAGCATTTT
cdr3_aa: CASSLEGISNQPQHF
d_call: NA
j_call: TRBJ1-5
clone_size: once
v_call: TRBV7-8

cdr3_nt: TGCAGTGCTAGAGTCAGGACCGAAGCTTTCTTT
cdr3_aa: CSARVRTEAFF
d_call: NA
j_call: TRBJ1-1
clone_size: few
v_call: TRBV20-1

cdr3_nt: TGTGCCAGCAGCCAAGAACTAGCGGACAATGAGCAGTTCTTC
cdr3_aa: CASSQELADNEQFF
d_call: TRBD2
j_call: TRBJ2-1
clone_size: few
v_call: TRBV3-1

cdr3_nt: TGTGCCAGCACTCCCTGGGCCGGACAGGGCGAAAAACTGTTTTTT
cdr3_aa: CASTPWAGQGEKLFF
d_call: TRBD1
j_call: TRBJ1-4
clone_size: once
v_call: TRBV6-2/TRBV6-3

cdr3_nt: TGCAGTGCCCAGGCCGGGGCCAACGTCCTGACTTTC
cdr3_aa: CSAQAGANVLTF
d_call: NA
j_call: TRBJ2-6
clone_size: NA
v_call: TRBV20-1

cdr3_nt: TGTGCCAGCAGCTTTGGACAGGGTTCATCACCCCTCCACTTT
cdr3_aa: CASSFGQGSSPLHF
d_call: TRBD1
j_call: TRBJ1-6
clone_size: few
v_call: TRBV7-9

cdr3_nt: TGTGCCAGCAGATGGACGGCGACAGGGAACACTGAAGCTTTCTTT
cdr3_aa: CASRWTATGNTEAFF
d_call: NA
j_call: TRBJ1-1
clone_size: NA
v_call: TRBV12-3/TRBV12-4

cdr3_nt: TGCGCCAGCAGCTTGGACGGGGGGAATCAAGAGACCCAGTACTTC
cdr3_aa: CASSLDGGNQETQYF
d_call: TRBD2
j_call: TRBJ2-5
clone_size: few
v_call: TRBV5-1